The rows below give T cell receptor beta chains drawn from one sample of a study of cytomegalovirus exposure and HLA in healthy donors. Using immunoSEQ multiplex PCR, the repertoire was profiled, and TCRdb retains in-frame clones only, with some absent. The data show some 120,000 clones, roughly 66% seen once. Specimen: PBMCs. The receptors were gathered from a man aged 55 to 70 in good health and CMV-seropositive. Each CDR3 is given with its conserved first and last residue. A D gene is named only where the DNA matches it firmly. Clone size appears in some rows only: once, few, many, or a class for an expanded clone.

NA,TRBJ2-7,TRBV5-1,NA,CASSLLQGGQGQYF,TGCGCCAGCAGCTTATTACAGGGTGGCCAGGGGCAGTACTTC
NA,TRBJ2-7,TRBV7-2,TRBD2,CASSRGLAGGQQYF,TGTGCCAGCAGCAGGGGACTAGCGGGGGGGCAGCAGTACTTC
NA,TRBJ1-5,TRBV21-1,NA,CASGPQKQGQDQPQHF,TGTGCCAGCGGACCGCAGAAACAGGGGCAAGATCAGCCCCAGCATTTT
NA,TRBJ1-3,TRBV6-4,NA,CASRRSGGNTIYF,TGTGCCAGCAGAAGAAGCGGTGGAAACACCATATATTTT
NA,TRBJ1-1,TRBV7-9,NA,CASSPQGNTEAFF,TGTGCCAGCAGTCCTCAGGGGAACACTGAAGCTTTCTTT
NA,TRBJ1-1,TRBV6-5,TRBD1,CASSSDRETEAFF,TGTGCCAGCAGTTCGGACAGGGAAACTGAAGCTTTCTTT
NA,TRBJ1-1,TRBV27,TRBD1,CASSWDRNTEAFF,TGTGCCAGCAGTTGGGACAGGAACACTGAAGCTTTCTTT
NA,TRBJ2-5,TRBV2,TRBD2,CASSPVAGGPSETQYF,TGTGCCAGCAGTCCGGTAGCGGGGGGGCCCTCGGAGACCCAGTACTTC
NA,TRBJ2-2,TRBV11-2,NA,CASSLAPSRAGELFF,TGTGCCAGCAGCTTAGCACCATCGCGTGCCGGGGAGCTGTTTTTT
NA,TRBJ2-3,TRBV7-3,TRBD2,CASSPTSGGDGTQYF,TGTGCCAGCAGCCCTACTAGCGGGGGGGATGGTACGCAGTATTTT
NA,TRBJ1-6,TRBV27,NA,CASTELYLTSSYNSPLHF,TGTGCCAGCACGGAGCTTTATCTTACCAGCTCCTATAATTCACCCCTCCACTTT
few,TRBJ1-1,TRBV7-9,NA,CASSSQDIQVGTEAFF,TGTGCCAGCAGCTCCCAAGATATTCAGGTGGGCACTGAAGCTTTCTTT
NA,TRBJ1-2,TRBV28,NA,CASSLWSWENYGYTF,TGTGCCAGCAGTTTATGGTCCTGGGAGAACTATGGCTACACCTTC
NA,TRBJ2-5,TRBV7-6,NA,CASSRDQETQYF,TGTGCCAGCAGCCGGGACCAAGAGACCCAGTACTTC
NA,TRBJ2-1,TRBV9,NA,CASSVDINLGRNEQFF,TGTGCCAGCAGCGTAGATATTAACTTGGGGCGCAATGAGCAGTTCTTC
NA,TRBJ2-3,TRBV28,NA,CASSLGRYTDTQYF,TGTGCCAGCAGTTTAGGGCGCTACACAGATACGCAGTATTTT
NA,TRBJ2-7,TRBV28,NA,CASRQGRVSEQYF,TGTGCCAGCAGACAGGGAAGGGTTAGCGAGCAGTACTTC
NA,TRBJ2-3,TRBV30,NA,CAWRQGGGDTQYF,TGTGCCTGGAGACAGGGAGGGGGAGATACGCAGTATTTT
once,TRBJ1-5,TRBV7-2,NA,CASSLRGGNQPQHF,TGTGCCAGCAGCTTAAGGGGTGGCAATCAGCCCCAGCATTTT
NA,TRBJ1-5,TRBV28,NA,CASTYPQGWGNQPQHF,TGTGCCAGCACTTATCCTCAGGGTTGGGGCAATCAGCCCCAGCATTTT
few,TRBJ2-1,TRBV29-1,NA,CSVENAAYNEQFF,TGCAGCGTTGAAAACGCGGCGTACAATGAGCAGTTCTTC
NA,TRBJ2-5,TRBV5-1,NA,CASSLGTTQETQYF,TGCGCCAGCAGCTTGGGGACTACCCAAGAGACCCAGTACTTC
NA,TRBJ1-5,TRBV6-6,NA,CASSPGQRRQPQHF,TGTGCCAGCAGTCCAGGACAGAGACGGCAGCCCCAGCATTTT
NA,TRBJ1-2,TRBV14,TRBD1,CASSHRDRGQANYGYTF,TGTGCCAGCAGCCACCGGGACAGGGGCCAAGCTAACTATGGCTACACCTTC
NA,TRBJ1-3,TRBV30,NA,CAWSGSPRSGNTIYF,TGTGCCTGGAGTGGTTCCCCCCGCTCTGGAAACACCATATATTTT
NA,TRBJ1-2,TRBV4-1,TRBD1,CASSRIQGMKGGYTF,TGCGCCAGCAGCCGGATACAGGGGATGAAGGGTGGCTACACCTTC
NA,TRBJ2-3,TRBV4-1,TRBD2,CASSPGTSGGDTQYF,TGCGCCAGCAGCCCGGGGACTAGCGGGGGGGATACGCAGTATTTT
NA,TRBJ1-6,TRBV6-5,NA,CASSYVERKNSPLHF,TGTGCCAGCAGTTACGTAGAAAGAAAAAATTCACCCCTCCACTTT
NA,TRBJ1-6,TRBV20-1,TRBD1,CSARQGASF,TGCAGTGCGAGACAGGGTGCGAGCTTT
NA,TRBJ2-2,TRBV2,NA,CASSEGLGDTGELFF,TGTGCCAGCAGTGAAGGTCTGGGAGACACCGGGGAGCTGTTTTTT
once,TRBJ1-5,TRBV5-1,NA,CASSLEGYGQPQHF,TGCGCCAGCAGCTTAGAGGGTTACGGGCAGCCCCAGCATTTT
NA,TRBJ1-6,TRBV13,NA,CASSSSYNSPLHF,TGTGCCAGCAGTAGCTCCTATAATTCACCCCTCCACTTT
NA,TRBJ1-4,TRBV27,NA,CASKGWGDGLEKLFF,TGTGCCAGCAAAGGGTGGGGGGACGGCCTCGAAAAACTGTTTTTT
NA,TRBJ2-7,TRBV6-5,TRBD2,CASSYIGAGASYEQYF,TGTGCCAGCAGTTACATCGGAGCGGGGGCCTCCTACGAGCAGTACTTC
few,TRBJ2-4,TRBV18,TRBD2,CASSGTSGGAGNIQYF,TGTGCCAGCTCAGGGACTAGCGGGGGGGCCGGAAACATTCAGTACTTC
NA,TRBJ1-4,TRBV27,TRBD1,CARKGVGQVLEKLFF,TGTGCCAGGAAGGGGGTGGGACAGGTCTTAGAAAAACTGTTTTTT
NA,TRBJ1-6,TRBV29-1,NA,CSVLQGLLYSPLHF,TGCAGCGTGTTACAGGGCCTCTTGTATTCACCCCTCCACTTT
NA,TRBJ2-2,TRBV29-1,TRBD1,CSVLDIGQVGNGELFF,TGCAGCGTCCTCGACATTGGACAGGTTGGAAACGGGGAGCTGTTTTTT
few,TRBJ2-1,TRBV19,TRBD2,CASRDGGARDEQFF,TGTGCCAGTAGAGACGGGGGGGCGCGCGATGAGCAGTTCTTC
NA,TRBJ1-2,TRBV5-1,NA,CASSLGQGRGYTF,TGCGCCAGCAGCTTGGGCCAGGGGAGAGGCTACACCTTC
NA,TRBJ1-3,TRBV18,NA,CASSPMAQGNTIYF,TGTGCCAGCTCACCTATGGCTCAGGGAAACACCATATATTTT
NA,TRBJ2-2,TRBV29-1,NA,CSVRVQGAGELFF,TGCAGCGTGAGGGTACAGGGAGCCGGGGAGCTGTTTTTT
NA,TRBJ2-7,TRBV19,TRBD1,CASRAYRGEQYF,TGTGCCAGTAGAGCCTACAGGGGCGAGCAGTACTTC
NA,TRBJ2-1,TRBV2,NA,CASSPQGISYNEQFF,TGTGCCAGCAGCCCCCAGGGAATCTCCTACAATGAGCAGTTCTTC
NA,TRBJ2-7,TRBV7-3,TRBD2,CASSFSGARIHEQYF,TGTGCCAGCAGCTTTAGCGGGGCAAGGATCCACGAGCAGTACTTC